The 16 T cell receptor beta chains reported below all come from one sample, sequenced in a study of pediatric ulcerative colitis (dated by TCRdb to between 2017 and 2020). The library was produced with the immunoSEQ multiplex PCR assay. TCRdb holds this immuneACCESS table with in-frame rearrangements only. Some clones are missing; in checked studies, unresolved V genes explain under half, and the rest has no known cause. This sample is represented by more than 50,000 clones; around 80% of them were singletons. The ten largest make up roughly 5.5% of the sample. The sample consisted of blood. These receptors were collected from a boy younger than 18 with moderate ulcerative colitis.

This rearrangement joins TRBV25-1 to TRBJ1-1; D is undetermined. The CDR3 runs 12 residues. The germline V gene encodes CDR1 MGHDK and CDR2 SYGVNS. The V gene lost 3 bases and the J gene lost 2 bases, with 4 bases spanning the gap. The CDR3 region has the DNA TGTGCCAGCAGTGATTTAAACACTGAAGCTTTCTTT. This codes for CASSDLNTEAFF.

This clone was observed a handful of times. This sequence joins TRBV7-2 and TRBJ1-4; D is perhaps TRBD1 (5 bases). From germline, CDR1 is SGHTA and CDR2 FQGNSA. V was pared by 5 bases and J by 7 bases, with 11 bases between. The CDR3 totals 13 residues. The CDR3 coding sequence is TGTGCCAGCAGCCCTCGGGGCCCTGAAAAACTGTTTTTT. Translated, it gives CASSPRGPEKLFF.

The rearrangement uses TRBV29-1 and TRBJ2-5, with TRBD1 matching 9 bases. J gave up 5 bases and V 5 bases, and 9 bases lay outside the gene matches. Looked up from germline, CDR1 is SQVTM and CDR2 is ANQGSEA. This CDR3 is built from 14 residues. CDR3 bases: TGCAGCGTTAGCGCCGGGACAGGGAGGGAGACCCAGTACTTC. Encoded protein: CSVSAGTGRETQYF.

The chain employs TRBV5-4 and TRBJ2-3; 12 nucleotides line up with TRBD2. V was pared by 2 bases and J by 2 bases, with 3 bases of the junction left unmatched. Germline V gene sequence: CDR1 SGHNT, CDR2 YYREEE (reference sequence). The CDR3 has 16 residues. CDR3 DNA: TGTGCCAGCAGCTTACGGACTAGCGGGGACACAGATACGCAGTATTTT. Its protein product is CASSLRTSGDTDTQYF.

The chain recombines TRBV7-3 with TRBJ2-3; weak D call: TRBD1 (5 bases). V lost 2 bases, J lost 1 base, and 7 bases lay in between. Germline loops: CDR1 SGHTA, CDR2 FQGTGA. The CDR3 sequence is 14 residues long. CDR3 amino acids: CASSLGRGTDTQYF. As DNA, the CDR3 is TGTGCCAGCAGCTTAGGCAGGGGCACAGATACGCAGTATTTT.

The J gene is TRBJ1-1, the V gene TRBV6-1; D ambiguous. Trimming removed 7 bases from V and 3 bases from J, with 6 bases in between. Germline assignment: CDR1 MNHNS and CDR2 SASEGT. The CDR3 contains 11 residues. CDR3 DNA sequence: TGTGCCAGCACCCCGGACACTGAAGCTTTCTTT. Translation: CASTPDTEAFF.

The J gene is TRBJ2-1, the V gene TRBV30; D gene ambiguous. The CDR3 length is 13 residues. Germline V gives CDR1 GTSNPN, CDR2 SVGIG (reference sequence). The V end lost 4 bases, the J end lost 0 bases, and 7 bases lay between the germline ends. The CDR3 loop is CAWTGRSYNEQFF. The CDR3 DNA is TGTGCCTGGACCGGCCGCTCCTACAATGAGCAGTTCTTC. The whole variable domain, remainder taken from reference TRBV30 and TRBJ2-1, is SQTIHQWPATLVQPVGSPLSLECTVEGTSNPNLYWYRQAAGRGLQLLFYSVGIGQISSEVPQNLSASRPQDRQFILSSKKLLLSDSGFYLCAWTGRSYNEQFFGPGTRLTVL.

This chain's CDR3 is CASSSLNLEAFF. The DNA of the CDR3 is TGTGCCAGCAGCTCCCTAAACCTCGAAGCTTTCTTT. The chain is built from TRBV5-8 and TRBJ1-1; D gene ambiguous. This CDR3 has 12 amino acids. Per the germline V gene, CDR1 is SGHTS and CDR2 is YDEGEE. Trimming shortened V by 3 bases and J by 8 bases, and 11 bases separated the two germline ends. Variable domain in full (rest from reference TRBV5-8 and TRBJ1-1): EAGVTQSPTHLIKTRGQQATLRCSPISGHTSVYWYQQALGLGLQFLLWYDEGEERNRGNFPPRFSGRQFPNYSSELNVNALELEDSALYLCASSSLNLEAFFGQGTRLTVV.

The J gene is TRBJ2-3, the V gene TRBV4-1, with 8 bases lining up with TRBD2. Germline assignment: CDR1 MGHRA and CDR2 YSYEKL. The CDR3 is made up of 15 amino acids. The V gene end was trimmed by 1 base and the J gene end by 0 bases; junction bases not matched to a gene: 0. CDR3 sequence: CASSQVAGSTDTQYF. DNA for the CDR3: TGCGCCAGCAGCCAAGTAGCGGGAAGCACAGATACGCAGTATTTT.

The chain uses TRBV15 and TRBJ1-2; a possible D gene is TRBD1 (6 bases). Germline V lookup: CDR1 LNHNV, CDR2 YYDKDF (reference sequence). The germline V and J ends were trimmed by 0 bases and 5 bases, with 10 bases remaining between them. The CDR3 runs to 14 residues. The CDR3 here is CATSREGQGYGYTF. Written as DNA, the CDR3 is TGTGCCACCAGCAGAGAGGGACAAGGGTATGGCTACACCTTC.

With regard to this clone: At one of its ends the junction is not consistent with the germline gene, which may arise from a read error. The chain couples TRBV6-5 to TRBJ1-1, with D hard to call. Germline-derived CDR1 and CDR2 are MNHEY and SVGAGI. This CDR3 is 14 amino acids long. The CDR3 spells CASSSNPHLFCVDF. The CDR3 DNA reads as TGTGCCAGCAGTTCCAACCCCCACCTTTTTTGTGTAGATTTT.

This clone was detected only a few times. V gene TRBV4-3 combines with J gene TRBJ2-1, with a weak D call TRBD1 (5 bases). V shed 1 base and J shed 0 bases, with 10 bases lying between them. Germline V lookup: CDR1 LGHNA, CDR2 YSLEER. The CDR3 covers 16 residues. The DNA of the CDR3 is TGCGCCAGCAGCCAAGGGGGCCTCCACTCCTACAATGAGCAGTTCTTC. Its translation: CASSQGGLHSYNEQFF.

The chain uses TRBV19 and TRBJ1-5; D is perhaps TRBD1 (5 bases). CDR1 LNHDA and CDR2 SQIVND come from the germline V gene (reference sequence). Trimming left V 2 bases short and J 7 bases short, with 12 bases between. This CDR3 contains 14 residues. As DNA, the CDR3 is TGTGCCAGTAGTATACTTGGGGGGGGACAGCCCCAGCATTTT. This encodes CASSILGGGQPQHF.

The table lists this clone with a count of one. The rearrangement links TRBV11-2 to TRBJ1-5; D gene uncertain. With 0 bases removed from V and 4 bases from J, the gap between germline ends came to 13 bases. The CDR3 runs 16 residues. In germline, CDR1 is SGHAT, CDR2 FQNNGV. The CDR3 DNA follows: TGTGCCAGCAGCTTAGATGGGTCGGCGGATAATCAGCCCCAGCATTTT. It encodes CASSLDGSADNQPQHF.

The chain combines TRBV9 with TRBJ1-3, with 9 bases matching TRBD1. In germline, CDR1 is SGDLS, CDR2 YYNGEE. The length of the CDR3 is 18 residues. Germline trimming cut 0 bases from V and 0 bases from J; bases unmatched to any gene: 7. The CDR3 sequence is CASSVAQVGQGSGNTIYF. DNA of the CDR3: TGTGCCAGCAGCGTAGCGCAGGTGGGACAGGGCTCTGGAAACACCATATATTTT.

The chain links TRBV7-2 to TRBJ1-4; D remains ambiguous. Trimming shortened V by 5 bases and J by 7 bases, and 17 bases separated the two germline ends. This CDR3 contains 15 residues. Germline V gene sequence: CDR1 SGHTA, CDR2 FQGNSA. The CDR3 region has the DNA TGTGCCAGCAGCGGCGGACGGAGCTTGGGTGAAAAACTGTTTTTT. Translated, it gives CASSGGRSLGEKLFF.